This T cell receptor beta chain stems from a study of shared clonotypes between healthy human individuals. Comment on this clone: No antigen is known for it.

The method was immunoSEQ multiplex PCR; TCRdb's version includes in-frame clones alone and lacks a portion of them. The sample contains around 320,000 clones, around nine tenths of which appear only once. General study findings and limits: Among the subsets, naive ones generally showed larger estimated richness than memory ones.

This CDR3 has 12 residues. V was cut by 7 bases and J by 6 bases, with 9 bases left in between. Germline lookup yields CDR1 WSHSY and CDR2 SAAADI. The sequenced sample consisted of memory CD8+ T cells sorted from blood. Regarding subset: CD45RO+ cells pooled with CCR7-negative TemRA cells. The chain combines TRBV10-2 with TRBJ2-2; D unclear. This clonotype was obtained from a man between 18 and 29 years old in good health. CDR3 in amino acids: CASITVSGELFF. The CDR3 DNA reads TGCGCCAGCATCACAGTATCCGGGGAGCTGTTTTTT.